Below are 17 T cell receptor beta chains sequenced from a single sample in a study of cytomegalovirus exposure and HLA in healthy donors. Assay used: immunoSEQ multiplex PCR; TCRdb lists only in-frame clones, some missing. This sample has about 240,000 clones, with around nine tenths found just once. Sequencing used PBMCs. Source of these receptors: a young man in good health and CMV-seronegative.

CDR3: CASRLEREDNEQFF. The CDR3 region has the DNA TGTGCCAGCCGTTTAGAGCGGGAGGACAATGAGCAGTTCTTC. This chain links TRBV5-4 with TRBJ2-1, with TRBD2 matching over 9 bases. The CDR3 is 14 residues long. Germline V lookup: CDR1 SGHNT, CDR2 YYREEE (reference sequence). V trimming: 7 bases; J trimming: 5 bases; junction bases outside the gene matches: 7.

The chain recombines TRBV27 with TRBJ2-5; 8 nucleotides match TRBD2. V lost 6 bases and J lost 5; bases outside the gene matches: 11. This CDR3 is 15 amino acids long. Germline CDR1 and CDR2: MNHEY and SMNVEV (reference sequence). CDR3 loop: CASSLDWREEETQYF. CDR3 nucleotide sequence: TGTGCCAGCAGCCTCGATTGGCGGGAGGAGGAGACCCAGTACTTC.

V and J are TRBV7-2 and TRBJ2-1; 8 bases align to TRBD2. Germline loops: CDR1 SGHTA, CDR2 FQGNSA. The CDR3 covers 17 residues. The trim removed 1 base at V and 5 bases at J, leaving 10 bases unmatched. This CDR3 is CASSLDRGGRPNNEQFF. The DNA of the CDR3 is TGTGCCAGCAGCTTAGACCGGGGCGGGAGGCCCAACAATGAGCAGTTCTTC.

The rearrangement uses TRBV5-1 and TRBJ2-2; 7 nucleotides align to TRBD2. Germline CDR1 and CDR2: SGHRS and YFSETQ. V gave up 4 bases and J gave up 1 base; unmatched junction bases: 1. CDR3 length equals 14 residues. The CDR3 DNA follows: TGCGCCAGCAGCCTAGCGGTGAACACCGGGGAGCTGTTTTTT. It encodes CASSLAVNTGELFF. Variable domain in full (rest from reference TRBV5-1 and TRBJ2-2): KAGVTQTPRYLIKTRGQQVTLSCSPISGHRSVSWYQQTPGQGLQFLFEYFSETQRNKGNFPGRFSGRQFSNSRSEMNVSTLELGDSALYLCASSLAVNTGELFFGEGSRLTVL.

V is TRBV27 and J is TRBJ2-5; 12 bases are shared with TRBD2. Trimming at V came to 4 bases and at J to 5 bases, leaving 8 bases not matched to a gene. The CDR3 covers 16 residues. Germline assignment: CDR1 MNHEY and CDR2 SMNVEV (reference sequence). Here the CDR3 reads CASSSRLAGVSETQYF. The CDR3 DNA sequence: TGTGCCAGCAGTTCCCGACTAGCGGGAGTGAGCGAGACCCAGTACTTC.

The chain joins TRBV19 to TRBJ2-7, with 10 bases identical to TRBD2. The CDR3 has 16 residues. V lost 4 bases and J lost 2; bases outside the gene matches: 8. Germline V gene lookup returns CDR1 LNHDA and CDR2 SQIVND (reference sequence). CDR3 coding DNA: TGTGCCAGTAGTAAAACTAGGACTAGCGGCGCCTACGAGCAGTACTTC. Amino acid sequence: CASSKTRTSGAYEQYF.

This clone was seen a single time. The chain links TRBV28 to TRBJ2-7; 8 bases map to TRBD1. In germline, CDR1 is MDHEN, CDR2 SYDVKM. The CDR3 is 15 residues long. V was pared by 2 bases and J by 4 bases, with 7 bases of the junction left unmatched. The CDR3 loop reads CASSLRQGAAYEQYF. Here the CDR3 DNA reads TGTGCCAGCAGTTTAAGGCAGGGGGCGGCGTACGAGCAGTACTTC.

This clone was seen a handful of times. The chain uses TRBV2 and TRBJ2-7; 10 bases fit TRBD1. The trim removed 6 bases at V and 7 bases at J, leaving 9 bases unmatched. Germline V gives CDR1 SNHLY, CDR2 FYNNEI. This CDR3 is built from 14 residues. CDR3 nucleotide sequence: TGTGCCAGCAGAAATAGCCCGGGACAGGGGGAGCAGTACTTC. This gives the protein CASRNSPGQGEQYF.

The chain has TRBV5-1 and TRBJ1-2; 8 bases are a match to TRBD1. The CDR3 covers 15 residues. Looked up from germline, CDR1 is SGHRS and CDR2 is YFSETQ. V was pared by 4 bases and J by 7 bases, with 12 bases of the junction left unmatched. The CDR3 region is CASSTGQVRTGGYTF. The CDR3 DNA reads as TGCGCCAGCAGCACGGGACAGGTCCGCACGGGTGGCTACACCTTC. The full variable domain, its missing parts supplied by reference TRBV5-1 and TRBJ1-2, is KAGVTQTPRYLIKTRGQQVTLSCSPISGHRSVSWYQQTPGQGLQFLFEYFSETQRNKGNFPGRFSGRQFSNSRSEMNVSTLELGDSALYLCASSTGQVRTGGYTFGSGTRLTVV.

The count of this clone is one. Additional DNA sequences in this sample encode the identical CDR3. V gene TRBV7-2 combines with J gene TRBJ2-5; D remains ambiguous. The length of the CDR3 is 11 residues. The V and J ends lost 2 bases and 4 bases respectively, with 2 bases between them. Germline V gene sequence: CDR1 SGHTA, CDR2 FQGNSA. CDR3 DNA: TGTGCCAGCAGCTTACTAGAGACCCAGTACTTC. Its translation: CASSLLETQYF.

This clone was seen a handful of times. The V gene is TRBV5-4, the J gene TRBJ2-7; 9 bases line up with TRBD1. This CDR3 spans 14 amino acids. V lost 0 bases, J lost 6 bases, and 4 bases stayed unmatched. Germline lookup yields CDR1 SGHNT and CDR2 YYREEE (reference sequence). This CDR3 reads CASSLAGQGFEQYF. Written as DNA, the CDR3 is TGTGCCAGCAGCTTGGCGGGACAGGGTTTCGAGCAGTACTTC.

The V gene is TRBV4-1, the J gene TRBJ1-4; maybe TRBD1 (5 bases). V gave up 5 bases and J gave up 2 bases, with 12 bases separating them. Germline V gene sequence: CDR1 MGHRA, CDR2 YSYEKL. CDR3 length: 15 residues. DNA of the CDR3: TGCGCCAGCAGCGCTTCCGGGGGGACTAATGAAAAACTGTTTTTT. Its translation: CASSASGGTNEKLFF.

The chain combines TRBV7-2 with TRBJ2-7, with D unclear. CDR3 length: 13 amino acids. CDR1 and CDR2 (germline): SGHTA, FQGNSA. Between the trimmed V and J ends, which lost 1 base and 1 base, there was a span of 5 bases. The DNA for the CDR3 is TGTGCCAGCAGCTTAGAACAGTCCTACGAGCAGTACTTC. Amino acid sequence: CASSLEQSYEQYF.

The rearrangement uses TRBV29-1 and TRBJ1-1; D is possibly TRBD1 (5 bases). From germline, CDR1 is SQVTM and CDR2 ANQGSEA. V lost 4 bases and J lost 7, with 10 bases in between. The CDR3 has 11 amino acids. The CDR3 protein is CSVVGVHEAFF. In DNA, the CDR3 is TGCAGCGTTGTAGGGGTGCATGAAGCTTTCTTT.

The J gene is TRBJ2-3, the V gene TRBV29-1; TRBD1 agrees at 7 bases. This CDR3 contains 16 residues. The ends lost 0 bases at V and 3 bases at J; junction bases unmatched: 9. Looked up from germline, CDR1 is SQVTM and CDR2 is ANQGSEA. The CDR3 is CSVEDRLGTVTDTQYF. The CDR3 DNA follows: TGCAGCGTTGAAGATCGGTTAGGGACAGTGACAGATACGCAGTATTTT.

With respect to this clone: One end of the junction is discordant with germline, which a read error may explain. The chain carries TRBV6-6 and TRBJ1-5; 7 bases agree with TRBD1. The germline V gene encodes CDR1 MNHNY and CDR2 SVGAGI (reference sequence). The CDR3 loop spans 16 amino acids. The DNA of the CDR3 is TGTGCCAGCAGTGACTCCAGCGACAGGGATAATCAGCCCCAGCATTTT. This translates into CASSDSSDRDNQPQHF.

The CDR3 reads CASSRGQPRSGNTIYF. In DNA, the CDR3 is TGTGCCAGCAGTAGGGGACAGCCGCGCTCTGGAAACACCATATATTTT. V is TRBV6-6 and J is TRBJ1-3; TRBD1 agrees at 7 bases. The J segment lost 0 bases and the V segment lost 5 bases, leaving 7 bases of the junction unmatched. The CDR3 is 16 residues long. Germline lookup yields CDR1 MNHNY and CDR2 SVGAGI (reference sequence).